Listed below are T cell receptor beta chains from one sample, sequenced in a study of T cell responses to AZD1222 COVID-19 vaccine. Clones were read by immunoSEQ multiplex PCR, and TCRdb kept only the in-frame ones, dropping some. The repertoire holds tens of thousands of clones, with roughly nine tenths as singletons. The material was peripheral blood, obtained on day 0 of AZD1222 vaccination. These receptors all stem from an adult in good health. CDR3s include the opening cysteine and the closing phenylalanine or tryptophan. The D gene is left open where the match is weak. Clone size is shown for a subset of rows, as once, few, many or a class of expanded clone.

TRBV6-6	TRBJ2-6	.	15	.	CASSYVGSGANVLTF	TGTGCCAGCAGTTACGTCGGTTCCGGGGCCAACGTCCTGACTTTC
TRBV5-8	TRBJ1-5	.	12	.	CASGRGGQPQHF	TGTGCCAGCGGGCGCGGGGGTCAGCCCCAGCATTTT
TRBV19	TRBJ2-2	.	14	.	CASKVTSNTGELFF	TGTGCCAGTAAAGTTACTTCGAACACCGGGGAGCTGTTTTTT
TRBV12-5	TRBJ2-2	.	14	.	CASGQTGRTGELFF	TGTGCTAGTGGTCAAACAGGGAGAACCGGGGAGCTGTTTTTT
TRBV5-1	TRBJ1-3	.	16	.	CASRLGDTLSGNTIYF	TGCGCCAGCAGATTAGGGGACACGCTCTCTGGAAACACCATATATTTT
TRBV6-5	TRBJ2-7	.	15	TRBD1	CASSYTGQGPYEQYF	TGTGCCAGCAGTTACACTGGACAGGGCCCCTACGAGCAGTACTTC
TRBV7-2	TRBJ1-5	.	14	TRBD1	CASSSQGVRQPQHF	TGTGCCAGCAGCTCACAGGGGGTGCGACAGCCCCAGCATTTT
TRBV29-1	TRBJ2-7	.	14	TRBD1	CSVAYRDSSYEQYF	TGCAGCGTTGCCTATAGGGACAGCTCCTACGAGCAGTACTTC
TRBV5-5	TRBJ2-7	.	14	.	CASSFQVGSYEQYF	TGTGCCAGCAGCTTCCAGGTTGGTTCTTACGAGCAGTACTTC
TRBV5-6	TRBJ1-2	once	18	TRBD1	CASSLVTDRGLSNYGYTF	TGTGCCAGCAGCTTGGTCACGGACAGGGGATTATCTAACTATGGCTACACCTTC
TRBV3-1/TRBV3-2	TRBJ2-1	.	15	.	CASSQTRVAYNEQFF	TGTGCCAGCAGCCAAACCAGGGTTGCCTACAATGAGCAGTTCTTC
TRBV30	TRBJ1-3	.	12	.	CAWVSSGNTIYF	TGTGCCTGGGTCAGCTCTGGAAACACCATATATTTT
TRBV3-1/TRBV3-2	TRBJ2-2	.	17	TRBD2	CASSQYSGRATVGELFF	TGTGCCAGCAGCCAATATTCCGGGAGGGCCACGGTCGGGGAGCTGTTTTTT
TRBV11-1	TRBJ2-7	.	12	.	CASSFAGYEQYF	TGTGCCAGCAGCTTCGCAGGATACGAGCAGTACTTC
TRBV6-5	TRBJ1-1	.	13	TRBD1	CASSSRGNTEAFF	TGTGCCAGCAGCAGCAGGGGGAATACTGAAGCTTTCTTT
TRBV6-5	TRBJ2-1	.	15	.	CASSYGDREYNEQFF	TGTGCCAGCAGTTACGGTGATAGGGAATACAATGAGCAGTTCTTC
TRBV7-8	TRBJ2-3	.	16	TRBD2	CASSGLAGGTTDTQYF	TGTGCCAGCAGTGGGCTAGCGGGAGGGACCACAGATACGCAGTATTTT
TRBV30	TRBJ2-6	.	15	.	CAFESRPGRANVLTF	TGTGCCTTTGAATCCCGGCCGGGACGGGCCAACGTCCTGACTTTC
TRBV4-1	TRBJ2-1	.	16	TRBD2	CASSQVGLAGTHEQFF	TGCGCCAGCAGCCAAGTGGGACTAGCGGGGACTCATGAGCAGTTCTTC
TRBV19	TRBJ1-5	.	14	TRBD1	CASSRDRWTQPQHF	TGTGCCAGTAGTAGGGACAGGTGGACTCAGCCCCAGCATTTT
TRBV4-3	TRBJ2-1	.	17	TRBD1	CASSPRTGGLWDNEQFF	TGCGCCAGCAGCCCCCGGACAGGGGGGTTGTGGGACAATGAGCAGTTCTTC
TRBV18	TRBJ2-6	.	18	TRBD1	CASSPPGQGVSGANVLTF	TGTGCCAGCTCACCACCGGGACAGGGGGTTTCTGGGGCCAACGTCCTGACTTTC
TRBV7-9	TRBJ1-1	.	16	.	CASSPSGTVMNTEAFF	TGTGCCAGCAGCCCCTCCGGGACGGTCATGAACACTGAAGCTTTCTTT
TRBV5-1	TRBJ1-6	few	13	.	CASSLGDQSPLHF	TGCGCCAGCAGCTTGGGGGACCAGTCACCCCTCCACTTT
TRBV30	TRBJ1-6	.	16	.	CAWTLRGAGNNSPLHF	TGTGCCTGGACCCTGAGGGGGGCAGGTAATAATTCACCCCTCCACTTT
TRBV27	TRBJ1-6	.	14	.	CASSFLQGSSPLHF	TGTGCCAGCAGTTTTTTACAGGGTAGTTCACCCCTCCACTTT
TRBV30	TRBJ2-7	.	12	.	CAWSVNSVEQYF	TGTGCCTGGAGTGTAAACAGTGTCGAGCAGTACTTC
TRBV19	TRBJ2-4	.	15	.	CASKGFGTTKNIQYF	TGTGCCAGTAAGGGTTTCGGGACGACCAAAAACATTCAGTACTTC
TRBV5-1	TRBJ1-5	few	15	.	CASSPTGGVSQPQHF	TGCGCCAGCAGCCCGACGGGGGGCGTGAGTCAGCCCCAGCATTTT
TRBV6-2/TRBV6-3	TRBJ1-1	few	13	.	CASSYSGIFEAFF	TGTGCCAGCAGTTATTCGGGGATATTCGAAGCTTTCTTT
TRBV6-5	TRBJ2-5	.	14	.	CAVPPRAVEETQYF	TGTGCCGTTCCACCTCGGGCAGTTGAAGAGACCCAGTACTTC
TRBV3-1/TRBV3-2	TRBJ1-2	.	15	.	CASSPGGNANYGYTF	TGTGCCAGCAGCCCTGGCGGTAATGCCAACTATGGCTACACCTTC
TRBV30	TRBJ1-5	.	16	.	CAWSVRQASFDQPQHF	TGTGCCTGGAGTGTCCGCCAGGCGAGTTTTGATCAGCCCCAGCATTTT
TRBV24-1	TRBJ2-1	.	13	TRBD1	CATSDDRVVEQFF	TGTGCCACCAGTGACGACAGGGTCGTTGAGCAGTTCTTC
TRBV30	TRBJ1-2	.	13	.	CAWSIKGGGGYTF	TGTGCCTGGAGTATCAAAGGGGGTGGTGGCTACACCTTC
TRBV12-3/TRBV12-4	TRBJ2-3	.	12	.	CASSAGIHTQYF	TGTGCCAGCAGTGCCGGGATCCATACGCAGTATTTT
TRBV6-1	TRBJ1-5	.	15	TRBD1	CASSERTGGGQPQHF	TGTGCCAGCAGTGAAAGGACAGGGGGCGGGCAGCCCCAGCATTTT
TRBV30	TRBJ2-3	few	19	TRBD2	CAWGGGLAGIRAATDTQYF	TGTGCCTGGGGGGGAGGACTAGCGGGGATCCGCGCCGCGACAGATACGCAGTATTTT
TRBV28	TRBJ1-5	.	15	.	CASSFLRRGNQPQHF	TGTGCCAGCAGTTTTTTGAGGAGGGGCAATCAGCCCCAGCATTTT
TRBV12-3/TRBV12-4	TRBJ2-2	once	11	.	CASSLPGELFF	TGTGCCAGCAGCCTCCCCGGGGAGCTGTTTTTT
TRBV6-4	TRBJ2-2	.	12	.	CASSASTGELFF	TGTGCCAGCAGTGCAAGTACCGGGGAGCTGTTTTTT
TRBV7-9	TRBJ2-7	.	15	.	CASSLVGLGAYEQYF	TGTGCCAGCAGCTTAGTGGGCCTAGGAGCCTACGAGCAGTACTTC
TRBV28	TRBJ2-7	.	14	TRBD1	CASSLDRGPDEQYF	TGTGCCAGCAGTCTAGACAGGGGGCCAGACGAGCAGTACTTC
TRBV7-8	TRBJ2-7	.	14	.	CASSLAGSFYEQYF	TGTGCCAGCAGCTTAGCGGGCAGCTTCTACGAGCAGTACTTC
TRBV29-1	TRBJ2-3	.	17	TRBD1	CSVERPPADRGADTQYF	TGCAGCGTTGAAAGGCCCCCCGCGGACAGGGGTGCAGATACGCAGTATTTT
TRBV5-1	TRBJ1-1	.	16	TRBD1	CASSLVGRGPNTEAFF	TGCGCCAGCAGCTTGGTCGGCAGGGGGCCGAACACTGAAGCTTTCTTT
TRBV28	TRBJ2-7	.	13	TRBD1	CASSAGQGYEQYF	TGTGCCAGCAGTGCCGGACAGGGCTACGAGCAGTACTTC
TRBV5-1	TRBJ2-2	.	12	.	CASSLATGELFF	TGCGCCAGCAGCTTGGCCACCGGGGAGCTGTTTTTT
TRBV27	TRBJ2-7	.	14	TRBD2	CASSTGLAGREQYF	TGTGCCAGCAGTACAGGACTAGCGGGACGGGAGCAGTACTTC
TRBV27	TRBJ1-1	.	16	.	CASSLRAGRDNTEAFF	TGTGCCAGCAGTTTAAGGGCGGGCAGGGACAACACTGAAGCTTTCTTT
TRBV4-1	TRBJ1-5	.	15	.	CASSQAPTGNQPQHF	TGCGCCAGCAGCCAAGCCCCCACAGGTAATCAGCCCCAGCATTTT
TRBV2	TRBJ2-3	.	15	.	CATSLREVSTDTQYF	TGTGCCACCTCTCTAAGGGAGGTTAGCACAGATACGCAGTATTTT
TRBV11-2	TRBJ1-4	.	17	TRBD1	CASSLNQVRDRGEKLFF	TGTGCCAGCAGCTTAAATCAGGTCCGGGACAGGGGTGAAAAACTGTTTTTT
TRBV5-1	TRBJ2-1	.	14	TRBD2	CASSLTSGGVEQFF	TGCGCCAGCAGCTTGACTAGCGGGGGAGTTGAGCAGTTCTTC
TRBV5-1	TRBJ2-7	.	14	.	CASRRDASSYEQYF	TGCGCCAGCAGGAGGGACGCGAGCTCCTACGAGCAGTACTTC
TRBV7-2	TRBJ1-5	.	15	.	CASSLGGPVNQPQHF	TGTGCCAGCAGCTTAGGGGGACCCGTCAATCAGCCCCAGCATTTT
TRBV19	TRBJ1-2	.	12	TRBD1	CASSFRTGGYTF	TGTGCCAGTAGTTTCCGGACAGGAGGCTACACCTTC
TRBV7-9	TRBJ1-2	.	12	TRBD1	CASSLDRSGYTF	TGTGCCAGCAGCTTGGACAGGTCCGGCTACACCTTC
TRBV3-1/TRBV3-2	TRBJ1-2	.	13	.	CASSQDGLRGYTF	TGTGCCAGCAGCCAAGATGGACTGAGGGGCTACACCTTC
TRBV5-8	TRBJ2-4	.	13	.	CASSGGTKNIQYF	TGTGCCAGCAGCGGGGGGACCAAAAACATTCAGTACTTC